Each of the 25 T cell receptor beta chains below was sequenced from the same sample in a study of radiotherapy plus CTLA-4 blockade in lung cancer. TCRdb's table, derived via immunoSEQ multiplex PCR, lists solely in-frame clones and lacks some. Among around 100,000 clones, 60% to 75% were seen once, and the ten largest hold about 3%. The sequencing here drew on peripheral blood, taken from a patient treated with radiotherapy plus ipilimumab. Receptors were obtained from a human donor with non-small cell lung cancer who had a partial response to radiotherapy plus ipilimumab. Some clones in this sample may be carry-over from other donors' samples.

V usage is TRBV19 and J usage is TRBJ2-7; no clear D. V was shortened by 0 bases and J by 0 bases, with 9 bases between the two germline ends. The CDR3 totals 15 residues. Germline values: CDR1 LNHDA, CDR2 SQIVND (reference sequence). CDR3 coding DNA: TGTGCCAGTAGTATAGATCTCTCTTCCTCCTACGAGCAGTACTTC. It encodes CASSIDLSSSYEQYF.

This clone was recorded once. The CDR3 reads CASSESGQAYNEKLFF. The CDR3 DNA follows: TGTGCCAGCAGTGAGTCGGGACAGGCCTATAATGAAAAACTGTTTTTT. The chain joins TRBV7-2 to TRBJ1-4; 8 nucleotides agree with TRBD1. CDR1 and CDR2 from the germline V gene are SGHTA and FQGNSA. This CDR3 contains 16 residues. After removal of 6 bases from V and 4 bases from J, the junction contained 10 bases not matched to a gene.

The chain employs TRBV5-1 and TRBJ2-1, with D perhaps matching TRBD2 (5 bases). The germline CDR1 and CDR2 sequences are SGHRS and YFSETQ. CDR3 length: 13 amino acids. V was cut by 4 bases and J by 6 bases, with 11 bases left in between. Here the CDR3 reads CASSAGQSNEQFF. CDR3 coding DNA: TGCGCCAGCAGCGCGGGCCAGAGCAATGAGCAGTTCTTC. Based on the CDR3 plus reference TRBV5-1 and TRBJ2-1, the full variable domain is KAGVTQTPRYLIKTRGQQVTLSCSPISGHRSVSWYQQTPGQGLQFLFEYFSETQRNKGNFPGRFSGRQFSNSRSEMNVSTLELGDSALYLCASSAGQSNEQFFGPGTRLTVL.

The chain joins TRBV7-3 to TRBJ2-3; TRBD1 agrees at 10 bases. The CDR3 extends over 16 amino acids. Germline CDR1 and CDR2: SGHTA and FQGTGA. The ends lost 0 bases at V and 3 bases at J; junction bases unmatched: 3. DNA of the CDR3: TGTGCCAGCAGCTTAACACGGGACAGGGGTACAGATACGCAGTATTTT. Protein product: CASSLTRDRGTDTQYF.

CDR3 region: CASSRRLAVSTDTQYF. In DNA form, the CDR3 reads TGTGCCAGCAGCCGACGGCTAGCGGTTAGCACAGATACGCAGTATTTT. V usage is TRBV2 and J usage is TRBJ2-3, with TRBD2 matching over 7 bases. The germline CDR1 and CDR2 sequences are SNHLY and FYNNEI. This CDR3 is 16 amino acids long. V trimming: 6 bases; J trimming: 0 bases; junction bases outside the gene matches: 9.

The genes are TRBV20-1 and TRBJ1-2; D is ambiguous. The CDR3 extends over 9 amino acids. Per germline, CDR1 DFQATT and CDR2 SNEGSKA (reference sequence). Between the trimmed V and J ends, which lost 5 bases and 5 bases, there was a span of 3 bases. CDR3 amino acids: CSASYGYTF. The CDR3 nucleotides are TGCAGTGCTTCATATGGCTACACCTTC.

The chain is built from TRBV19 and TRBJ2-3, with 11 bases aligning to TRBD2. Trimming cost V 2 bases and J 3 bases; bases outside gene matches: 1. Per germline, CDR1 LNHDA and CDR2 SQIVND (reference sequence). This CDR3 contains 15 residues. CDR3 loop: CASSITSGSTDTQYF. The CDR3 coding sequence is TGTGCCAGTAGTATAACTAGCGGGAGTACAGATACGCAGTATTTT.

As concerns this clone: The junction shows a germline mismatch at one end, possibly a read error. The chain recombines TRBV5-1 with TRBJ2-1, with 7 nucleotides matching TRBD2. This CDR3 has 14 amino acids. CDR1 and CDR2 (germline): SGHRS, YFSETQ. The CDR3 region has the DNA TGCGCCAGCAGCACCGGGACTACCTACAACGAGCAGTTCTTC. Translating gives CASSTGTTYNEQFF.

The chain is built from TRBV9 and TRBJ2-6; D is unclear. The V end lost 0 bases, the J end lost 4 bases, and 11 bases lay between the germline ends. Germline CDR1 is SGDLS and CDR2 is YYNGEE. The CDR3 runs to 16 residues. The CDR3 is CASSVGPEAGANVLTF. The CDR3 DNA sequence: TGTGCCAGCAGCGTAGGCCCCGAGGCCGGGGCCAACGTCCTGACTTTC.

The chain has TRBV19 and TRBJ1-1; D is possibly TRBD1 (5 bases). The length of the CDR3 is 16 residues. With 3 bases removed from V and 5 bases from J, the gap between germline ends came to 19 bases. Germline-derived CDR1 and CDR2 are LNHDA and SQIVND (reference sequence). The CDR3 DNA sequence: TGTGCCAGTAGTATGCGGTCCCAAGGGGCGAGGACTGAAGCTTTCTTT. This codes for CASSMRSQGARTEAFF.

CDR3 protein: CASSSSGGVTEAFF. The CDR3 nucleotides read TGTGCCAGCAGCTCTAGTGGAGGGGTCACTGAAGCTTTCTTT. The J gene is TRBJ1-1, the V gene TRBV7-3; D may be TRBD1 (5 bases). CDR3 length: 14 residues. CDR1 and CDR2 (germline): SGHTA, FQGTGA. Trimming took 4 bases from V and 4 from J, leaving 13 bases between them.

V and J are TRBV30 and TRBJ2-7; 8 nucleotides match TRBD2. The CDR3 is made up of 13 amino acids. From germline, CDR1 is GTSNPN and CDR2 SVGIG (reference sequence). Losses at the gene ends were 3 bases for V and 6 bases for J; bases not matched to a gene: 7. The CDR3: CAWRGGSGTEQYF. CDR3 nucleotide sequence: TGTGCCTGGAGGGGCGGTAGCGGGACCGAGCAGTACTTC.

Comment on this clone: The sample carries other DNA sequences with the same CDR3. The rearrangement uses TRBV18 and TRBJ1-1; D call uncertain. Germline values: CDR1 KGHSH, CDR2 LQKENI. The CDR3 is 13 amino acids. V dropped 3 bases and J dropped 3 bases, with 8 bases sitting between them. Written as DNA, the CDR3 is TGTGCCAGCTCACCGGCGGGCGACACTGAAGCTTTCTTT. Amino acids: CASSPAGDTEAFF.

The chain links TRBV7-9 to TRBJ1-1; tentative D call: TRBD1 (5 bases). With 4 bases removed from V and 1 base from J, the gap between germline ends came to 10 bases. The germline gives CDR1 SEHNR, CDR2 FQNEAQ (reference sequence). This CDR3 is 14 amino acids long. CDR3 region: CASSWGDKNTEAFF. In DNA form, the CDR3 reads TGTGCCAGCAGCTGGGGCGACAAGAACACTGAAGCTTTCTTT.

Only one count was recorded for this clone. The V gene is TRBV28, the J gene TRBJ2-7; no definite D call. CDR3 length equals 14 residues. Germline CDR1 MDHEN, CDR2 SYDVKM. V lost 6 bases and J 2 bases, leaving 14 bases between the germline ends. The CDR3 here is CASRILGPTYEQYF. The CDR3 region has the DNA TGTGCCAGCAGAATTTTGGGCCCAACCTACGAGCAGTACTTC.

V usage is TRBV5-6 and J usage is TRBJ2-7, with a possible D match to TRBD1 (6 bases). The CDR3 loop spans 14 amino acids. The ends were cut back, 4 bases at V and 0 bases at J, with 11 bases in the middle. The germline CDR1 and CDR2 sequences are SGHDT and YYEEEE. The CDR3 region is CASSVQGYSYEQYF. CDR3 nucleotide sequence: TGTGCCAGCAGCGTCCAGGGGTACTCCTACGAGCAGTACTTC.

This sequence joins TRBV28 and TRBJ1-1; TRBD1 agrees at 10 bases. V shed 6 bases and J 3 bases; nucleotides not matched to a gene: 10. The CDR3 is made up of 16 amino acids. Looked up from germline, CDR1 is MDHEN and CDR2 is SYDVKM. CDR3 region: CASRSTGGWVDTEAFF. The CDR3 DNA sequence: TGTGCCAGCAGGTCGACAGGGGGCTGGGTTGACACTGAAGCTTTCTTT. Together with reference TRBV28 and TRBJ1-1, the CDR3 gives the full variable domain: DVKVTQSSRYLVKRTGEKVFLECVQDMDHENMFWYRQDPGLGLRLIYFSYDVKMKEKGDIPEGYSVSREKKERFSLILESASTNQTSMYLCASRSTGGWVDTEAFFGQGTRLTVV.

CDR3 amino acids: CSVVPHRGTSGYNEQFF. CDR3 nucleotides: TGCAGCGTTGTCCCCCACAGGGGGACTAGCGGATACAATGAGCAGTTCTTC. The V gene is TRBV29-1, the J gene TRBJ2-1; TRBD2 matches at 11 bases. The CDR3 spans 17 residues. Germline assignment: CDR1 SQVTM and CDR2 ANQGSEA. The V and J ends lost 4 bases and 4 bases, in that order; junction bases with no gene match: 12.

This chain joins TRBV10-2 and TRBJ2-1, with TRBD2 matching 15 bases. The CDR3 extends over 15 amino acids. V shed 8 bases and J 9 bases; nucleotides not matched to a gene: 8. The V gene's germline CDR1 is WSHSY and CDR2 SAAADI. This CDR3 is CASRGLAGGFSEQFF. In DNA, the CDR3 is TGCGCCAGCCGTGGACTAGCGGGGGGGTTTAGTGAGCAGTTCTTC.

The count of this clone is one. This chain uses TRBV7-3 with TRBJ2-1; 7 bases agree with TRBD2. The trim removed 2 bases at V and 6 bases at J, leaving 7 bases unmatched. This CDR3 region has 15 residues. Looked up from germline, CDR1 is SGHTA and CDR2 is FQGTGA. The CDR3 coding sequence is TGTGCCAGCAGCTTAGGTGCGGGAGTCTTCAATGAGCAGTTCTTC. This encodes CASSLGAGVFNEQFF.

This clone has a single count. V and J are TRBV6-5 and TRBJ1-2; tentative D call: TRBD1 (6 bases). This CDR3 contains 15 residues. Germline loops: CDR1 MNHEY, CDR2 SVGAGI. V dropped 8 bases and J dropped 4 bases, with 20 bases sitting between them. The CDR3 reads CASCRDTGEFYGYTF. The CDR3 DNA sequence: TGTGCCAGCTGCCGGGACACGGGCGAATTCTATGGCTACACCTTC.

The chain combines TRBV7-9 with TRBJ1-2, with a weak D call TRBD1 (5 bases). The CDR3 spans 18 residues. V was shortened by 1 base and J by 4 bases, with 22 bases between the two germline ends. From germline, CDR1 is SEHNR and CDR2 FQNEAQ (reference sequence). The CDR3 DNA reads TGTGCCAGCAGCTTAGAGCGCGGGGGAGTTGAGGGACTCTATGGCTACACCTTC. Encoded protein: CASSLERGGVEGLYGYTF.

This chain uses TRBV5-6 with TRBJ1-2; no definite D call. CDR3 length: 12 amino acids. Germline CDR1 SGHDT, CDR2 YYEEEE. The germline V and J ends were trimmed by 5 bases and 0 bases, with 5 bases remaining between them. This CDR3 reads CASSSTNYGYTF. DNA for the CDR3: TGTGCCAGCAGTTCAACTAACTATGGCTACACCTTC. Complete variable domain (other parts from reference TRBV5-6 and TRBJ1-2): DAGVTQSPTHLIKTRGQQVTLRCSPKSGHDTVSWYQQALGQGPQFIFQYYEEEERQRGNFPDRFSGHQFPNYSSELNVNALLLGDSALYLCASSSTNYGYTFGSGTRLTVV.

The V and J genes are TRBV19 and TRBJ1-1; a possible D gene is TRBD1 (6 bases). Trimming shortened V by 0 bases and J by 8 bases, and 10 bases separated the two germline ends. In germline, CDR1 is LNHDA, CDR2 SQIVND (reference sequence). The CDR3 consists of 13 residues. The DNA for the CDR3 is TGTGCCAGTAGTATAGAAAGGACAGTAGAAGCTTTCTTT. Translated: CASSIERTVEAFF. Full variable domain (outside the CDR3, taken from reference TRBV19 and TRBJ1-1): DGGITQSPKYLFRKEGQNVTLSCEQNLNHDAMYWYRQDPGQGLRLIYYSQIVNDFQKGDIAEGYSVSREKKESFPLTVTSAQKNPTAFYLCASSIERTVEAFFGQGTRLTVV.

This sequence joins TRBV10-3 and TRBJ2-7, with 14 bases fitting TRBD2. V lost 2 bases, J lost 3 bases, and 9 bases stayed unmatched. Per germline, CDR1 ENHRY and CDR2 SYGVKD. The CDR3 length is 18 residues. CDR3 in amino acids: CAISETGTSGSFGYEQYF. The CDR3 DNA is TGTGCCATCAGTGAGACCGGGACTAGCGGGAGTTTCGGCTACGAGCAGTACTTC.